These 19 T cell receptor beta chains originate from one sample sequenced in a study of T cell responses to AZD1222 COVID-19 vaccine. This table comes from immunoSEQ multiplex PCR, and its TCRdb copy is limited to in-frame clones, with some not included. The sample carries about 110,000 clones, about 94% recorded once. The sequences come from peripheral blood, collected 28 days after the second AZD1222 dose. The receptors shown here come from an adult who received the AZD1222 COVID-19 vaccine.

The chain recombines TRBV6-5 with TRBJ1-1, with TRBD1 identical over 8 bases. This CDR3 region has 14 residues. The V gene end was trimmed by 6 bases and the J gene end by 1 base; junction bases not matched to a gene: 4. Germline V gene lookup returns CDR1 MNHEY and CDR2 SVGAGI. The CDR3, as DNA: TGTGCCAGCAGCGGAGACAGGGGGAACACTGAAGCTTTCTTT. It translates to CASSGDRGNTEAFF.

This clone came up a few times. The chain employs TRBV5-1 and TRBJ1-3; TRBD1 agrees at 7 bases. The germline V gene encodes CDR1 SGHRS and CDR2 YFSETQ. CDR3 length equals 17 residues. V trimming: 0 bases; J trimming: 0 bases; junction bases outside the gene matches: 6. In nucleotides, the CDR3 is TGCGCCAGCAGCTTGGCGTCACAGGGGAGCTCTGGAAACACCATATATTTT. Its translation is CASSLASQGSSGNTIYF.

The chain uses TRBV4-1 and TRBJ1-1; D gene uncertain. The CDR3 consists of 13 residues. Germline lookup yields CDR1 MGHRA and CDR2 YSYEKL. V was trimmed by 2 bases and J by 6 bases, leaving 10 bases between them. The CDR3 nucleotides are TGCGCCAGCAGCCAACCCTTGGCCGCTGAAGCTTTCTTT. This sequence encodes CASSQPLAAEAFF.

The chain employs TRBV29-1 and TRBJ1-5, with D possibly TRBD1 on 5 matching bases. Between the trimmed V and J ends, which lost 5 bases and 5 bases, there was a span of 19 bases. The V gene's germline CDR1 is SQVTM and CDR2 ANQGSEA. The CDR3 covers 15 residues. CDR3 region: CSVSFGGGWDQPQHF. The CDR3 DNA sequence: TGCAGCGTTTCTTTCGGGGGGGGATGGGATCAGCCCCAGCATTTT.

V gene TRBV29-1 combines with J gene TRBJ2-3; 7 nucleotides align to TRBD1. This CDR3 has 14 amino acids. Per the germline V gene, CDR1 is SQVTM and CDR2 is ANQGSEA. The J segment lost 5 bases and the V segment lost 6 bases, leaving 11 bases of the junction unmatched. The CDR3 coding sequence is TGCAGCGTGGCCCAAGGGGGCCAAGGAGATACGCAGTATTTT. This sequence encodes CSVAQGGQGDTQYF.

The CDR3 DNA reads as TGCAGCGTTCCGGATACAACATTCCCCGAAAGTTACGAGCAGTACTTC. It specifies CSVPDTTFPESYEQYF. The chain joins TRBV29-1 to TRBJ2-7; no definite D call. CDR1 SQVTM and CDR2 ANQGSEA come from the germline V gene. CDR3 size: 16 residues. The V gene lost 5 bases and the J gene lost 4 bases, with 24 bases spanning the gap.

The J gene is TRBJ2-7, the V gene TRBV15, with TRBD1 as a possible D gene (6 bases). Germline CDR1 reads LNHNV; CDR2 reads YYDKDF (reference sequence). V was clipped by 0 bases and J by 1 base, with 13 bases between them. This CDR3 is built from 16 residues. Here the CDR3 DNA reads TGTGCCACCAGCAGAGATTCTACGGACAGATCCTACGAGCAGTACTTC. It encodes CATSRDSTDRSYEQYF.

The chain links TRBV5-1 to TRBJ2-2, with 7 bases fitting TRBD1. This CDR3 is built from 15 residues. Unmatched junction bases numbered 8, after V lost 4 bases and J lost 5 bases. Germline V gene lookup returns CDR1 SGHRS and CDR2 YFSETQ. CDR3 bases: TGCGCCAGCAGCCCCCCGGGACAGAGTACCGGGGAGCTGTTTTTT. Translation gives CASSPPGQSTGELFF.

V and J are TRBV7-2 and TRBJ2-1, with unresolved D. This CDR3 is built from 13 residues. Trimming left V 4 bases short and J 5 bases short, with 9 bases between. CDR1 and CDR2 (germline): SGHTA, FQGNSA. The CDR3: CASSSPQHNEQFF. CDR3 nucleotide sequence: TGTGCCAGCAGCTCTCCTCAGCACAATGAGCAGTTCTTC.

The chain couples TRBV5-1 to TRBJ2-3; D gene unclear. Germline V lookup: CDR1 SGHRS, CDR2 YFSETQ. The CDR3 spans 15 residues. Trimming stripped 2 bases from V and 4 bases from J, with 14 bases between. The CDR3 region has the DNA TGCGCCAGCAGCTTCGGGCAGGCTATCGCAGATACGCAGTATTTT. Its protein is CASSFGQAIADTQYF.

V and J are TRBV5-1 and TRBJ2-2; no reliable D call. Per germline, CDR1 SGHRS and CDR2 YFSETQ. Deletions cut 0 bases from V and 0 bases from J, with 3 bases between. This CDR3 spans 14 amino acids. The CDR3 region is CASSLASNTGELFF. For the CDR3, the DNA is TGCGCCAGCAGCTTGGCCTCGAACACCGGGGAGCTGTTTTTT.

The chain carries TRBV9 and TRBJ2-1, with D maybe TRBD1 (5 bases). The V gene lost 1 base and the J gene lost 1 base, with 9 bases spanning the gap. The CDR3 is 15 residues long. In germline, CDR1 is SGDLS, CDR2 YYNGEE. Here the CDR3 DNA reads TGTGCCAGCAGCGTATTAGGGGAATCCTACAATGAGCAGTTCTTC. Encoded protein: CASSVLGESYNEQFF.

The rearrangement links TRBV13 to TRBJ1-1; D is unresolved. CDR1 PRHDT and CDR2 FYEKMQ come from the germline V gene (reference sequence). With 5 bases removed from V and 2 bases from J, the gap between germline ends came to 21 bases. The CDR3 is 17 amino acids. The DNA of the CDR3 is TGTGCCAGCAGCCCAATTAGGCGATTTACAGCAAACACTGAAGCTTTCTTT. This codes for CASSPIRRFTANTEAFF.

The CDR3 loop reads CASSQDHLRGSEKLFF. The CDR3 DNA reads TGTGCCAGCAGCCAAGATCACCTCCGGGGGAGTGAAAAACTGTTTTTT. The chain has TRBV3-1 (or the pseudogene TRBV3-2) and TRBJ1-4; TRBD1 is a possible D gene (5 bases). The CDR3 is made up of 16 amino acids. Germline CDR1 reads LGHDT; CDR2 reads YNNKEL (reference sequence). The V end was cut by 0 bases, the J end by 7 bases, with 15 bases between.

This chain connects TRBV13 to TRBJ1-2, with a tentative D call TRBD1 (5 bases). V dropped 0 bases and J dropped 0 bases, with 14 bases sitting between them. Germline V CDR1 and CDR2: PRHDT, FYEKMQ (reference sequence). CDR3 length: 17 residues. Here the CDR3 reads CASSLGRGATPNYGYTF. The CDR3 DNA follows: TGTGCCAGCAGCTTAGGTCGAGGGGCTACCCCTAACTATGGCTACACCTTC.

The CDR3 DNA is TGCAGCGTTGTCATCCTAGCGGGGGTTTCCGAGCAGTACTTC. Its translation: CSVVILAGVSEQYF. The V and J genes are TRBV29-1 and TRBJ2-7, with 10 bases lining up with TRBD2. Trimming took 4 bases from V and 6 from J; bases not matched to a gene: 9. CDR1 and CDR2 (germline): SQVTM, ANQGSEA. The CDR3 spans 14 residues.

The chain uses TRBV11-3 and TRBJ2-1; D remains unclear. Germline V gene lookup returns CDR1 SGHNT and CDR2 YENEEA. V shed 6 bases and J shed 8 bases, with 11 bases lying between them. CDR3 length: 12 amino acids. The chain's CDR3 is CASSFSSDEQFF. Here the CDR3 DNA reads TGTGCCAGCAGTTTTTCGTCCGATGAGCAGTTCTTC.

The chain has TRBV2 and TRBJ1-5; D may be TRBD1 (6 bases). Trimming stripped 4 bases from V and 12 bases from J, with 19 bases between. CDR3 length: 14 residues. Germline lookup yields CDR1 SNHLY and CDR2 FYNNEI. This chain's CDR3 is CASSVERDIRLQHF. DNA for the CDR3: TGTGCCAGCAGTGTAGAGCGGGACATCAGACTCCAGCATTTT.

The chain links TRBV5-4 to TRBJ2-1; TRBD2 might be the D (5 bases). The CDR3 has 15 residues. Looked up from germline, CDR1 is SGHNT and CDR2 is YYREEE (reference sequence). Trimming cost V 1 base and J 4 bases, with 12 bases left between them. The CDR3 coding sequence is TGTGCCAGCAGCTTGCCCAGCGGAGCTTACAATGAGCAGTTCTTC. This encodes CASSLPSGAYNEQFF. The whole variable domain, remainder taken from reference TRBV5-4 and TRBJ2-1, is ETGVTQSPTHLIKTRGQQVTLRCSSQSGHNTVSWYQQALGQGPQFIFQYYREEENGRGNFPPRFSGLQFPNYSSELNVNALELDDSALYLCASSLPSGAYNEQFFGPGTRLTVL.